This TCR beta chain was found in a study of cytomegalovirus exposure and HLA in healthy donors. Vbeta (60) and Jbeta (13) primers were used in the PCR. Here immunoSEQ multiplex PCR was the method, and the copy in TCRdb shows in-frame clones only, minus some. The sample carries fewer than 180,000 clones, 50% to 75% recorded once. The V end was cut by 5 bases, the J end by 1 base, with 12 bases between. Per germline, CDR1 LNHDA and CDR2 SQIVND (reference sequence). The CDR3 has 14 amino acids. This receptor was identified in a woman aged 60 to 75 in good health and CMV-seropositive. The sample comprised PBMCs. The chain is built from TRBV19 and TRBJ2-7; D is perhaps TRBD2 (5 bases). The CDR3 coding sequence is TGTGCCAGTAGTCGGACGTCGGGGTCCTACGAGCAGTACTTC. This encodes CASSRTSGSYEQYF. The whole variable domain, filled in from reference TRBV19 and TRBJ2-7, reads DGGITQSPKYLFRKEGQNVTLSCEQNLNHDAMYWYRQDPGQGLRLIYYSQIVNDFQKGDIAEGYSVSREKKESFPLTVTSAQKNPTAFYLCASSRTSGSYEQYFGPGTRLTVT.